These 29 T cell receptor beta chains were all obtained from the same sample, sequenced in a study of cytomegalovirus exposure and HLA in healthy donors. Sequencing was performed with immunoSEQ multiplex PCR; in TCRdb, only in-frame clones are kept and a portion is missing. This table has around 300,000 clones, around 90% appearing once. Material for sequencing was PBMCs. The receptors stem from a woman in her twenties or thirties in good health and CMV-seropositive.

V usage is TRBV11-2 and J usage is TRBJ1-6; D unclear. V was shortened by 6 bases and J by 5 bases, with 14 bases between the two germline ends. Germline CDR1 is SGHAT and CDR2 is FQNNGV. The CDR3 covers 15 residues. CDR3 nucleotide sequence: TGTGCCAGCAGACCCCCGGGCGAGCATAATTCACCCCTCCACTTT. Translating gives CASRPPGEHNSPLHF. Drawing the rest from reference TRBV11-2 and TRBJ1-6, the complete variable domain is EAGVAQSPRYKIIEKRQSVAFWCNPISGHATLYWYQQILGQGPKLLIQFQNNGVVDDSQLPKDRFSAERLKGVDSTLKIQPAKLEDSAVYLCASRPPGEHNSPLHFGNGTRLTVT.

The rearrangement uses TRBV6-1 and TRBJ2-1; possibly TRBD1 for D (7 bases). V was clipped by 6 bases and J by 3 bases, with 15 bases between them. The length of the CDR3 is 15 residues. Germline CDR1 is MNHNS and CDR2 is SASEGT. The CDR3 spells CASRHGGTVYNEQFF. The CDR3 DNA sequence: TGTGCCAGCAGACACGGCGGGACAGTCTACAATGAGCAGTTCTTC.

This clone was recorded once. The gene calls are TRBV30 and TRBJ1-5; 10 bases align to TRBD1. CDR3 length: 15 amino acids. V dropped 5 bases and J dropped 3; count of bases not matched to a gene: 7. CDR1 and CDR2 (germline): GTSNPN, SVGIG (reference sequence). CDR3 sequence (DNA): TGTGCCTGGGATCTGGGACAGGGGTACAATCAGCCCCAGCATTTT. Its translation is CAWDLGQGYNQPQHF.

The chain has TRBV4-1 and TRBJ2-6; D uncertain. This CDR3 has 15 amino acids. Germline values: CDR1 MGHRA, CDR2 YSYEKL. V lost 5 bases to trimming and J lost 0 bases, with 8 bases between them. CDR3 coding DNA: TGCGCCAGCAGCTCTGGTTACTCTGGGGCCAACGTCCTGACTTTC. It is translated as CASSSGYSGANVLTF.

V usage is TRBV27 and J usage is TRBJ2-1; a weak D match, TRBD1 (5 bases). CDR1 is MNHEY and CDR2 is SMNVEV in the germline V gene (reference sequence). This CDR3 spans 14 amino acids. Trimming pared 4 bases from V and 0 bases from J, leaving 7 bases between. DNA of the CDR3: TGTGCCAGCAGTTATGACAGCTCCTACAATGAGCAGTTCTTC. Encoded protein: CASSYDSSYNEQFF.

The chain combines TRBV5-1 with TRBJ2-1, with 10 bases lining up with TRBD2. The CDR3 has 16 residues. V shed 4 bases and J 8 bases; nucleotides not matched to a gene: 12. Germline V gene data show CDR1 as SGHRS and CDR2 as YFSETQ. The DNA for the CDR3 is TGCGCCAGCAGCGGAAGACTAGCGGGTCTAGGGGATGAGCAGTTCTTC. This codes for CASSGRLAGLGDEQFF.

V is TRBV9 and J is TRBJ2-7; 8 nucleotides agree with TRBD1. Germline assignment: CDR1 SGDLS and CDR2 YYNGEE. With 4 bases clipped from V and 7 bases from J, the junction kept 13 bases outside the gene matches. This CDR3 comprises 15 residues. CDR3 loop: CASSTTQGDHGEQYF. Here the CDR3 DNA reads TGTGCCAGCAGCACAACACAGGGGGACCATGGGGAGCAGTACTTC.

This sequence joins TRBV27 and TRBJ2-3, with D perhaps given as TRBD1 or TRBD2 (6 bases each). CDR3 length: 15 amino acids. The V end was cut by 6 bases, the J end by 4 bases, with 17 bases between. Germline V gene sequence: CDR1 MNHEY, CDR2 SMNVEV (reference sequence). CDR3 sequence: CASSPLGGGSDTQYF. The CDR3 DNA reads TGTGCCAGCAGCCCCCTCGGGGGCGGTTCAGATACGCAGTATTTT.

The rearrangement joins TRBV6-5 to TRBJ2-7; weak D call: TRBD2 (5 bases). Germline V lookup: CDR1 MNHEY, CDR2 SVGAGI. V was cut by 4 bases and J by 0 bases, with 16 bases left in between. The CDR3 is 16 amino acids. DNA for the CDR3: TGTGCCAGCAGTTCAGATATCCGGGGAGACTCCTACGAGCAGTACTTC. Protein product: CASSSDIRGDSYEQYF.

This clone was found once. This chain's CDR3 is CASSQGISGSGETQYF. In DNA form, the CDR3 reads TGCGCCAGCAGCCAAGGCATCTCGGGGTCGGGAGAGACCCAGTACTTC. The rearrangement links TRBV4-3 to TRBJ2-5; perhaps TRBD2 as D (5 bases). Germline CDR1 reads LGHNA; CDR2 reads YSLEER. The CDR3 covers 16 residues. Trimming removed 1 base from V and 4 bases from J, with 16 bases in between.

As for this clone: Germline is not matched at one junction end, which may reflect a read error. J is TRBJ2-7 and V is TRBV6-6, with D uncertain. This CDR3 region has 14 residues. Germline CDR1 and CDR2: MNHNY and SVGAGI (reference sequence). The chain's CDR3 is CASRRVGSNYEQYF. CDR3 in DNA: TGTGCGAGCAGAAGAGTAGGATCCAACTACGAGCAGTACTTC.

CDR3 residues: CASSRRSTEAFF. The CDR3 nucleotides are TGTGCCAGCAGCCGACGGAGCACTGAAGCTTTCTTT. V is TRBV6-5 and J is TRBJ1-1; D uncertain. V dropped 6 bases and J dropped 4 bases, with 9 bases sitting between them. Per germline, CDR1 MNHEY and CDR2 SVGAGI. This CDR3 region has 12 residues.

The CDR3 DNA reads as TGTGCCAGCAGCTTGCCGGGGGAGAACACTGAAGCTTTCTTT. This translates into CASSLPGENTEAFF. V usage is TRBV7-9 and J usage is TRBJ1-1, with D maybe TRBD1 (5 bases). Deletions cut 3 bases from V and 1 base from J, with 9 bases between. The CDR3 consists of 14 residues. Germline V CDR1 and CDR2: SEHNR, FQNEAQ (reference sequence). The complete variable domain, with remaining parts taken from reference TRBV7-9 and TRBJ1-1, reads DTGVSQNPRHKITKRGQNVTFRCDPISEHNRLYWYRQTLGQGPEFLTYFQNEAQLEKSRLLSDRFSAERPKGSFSTLEIQRTEQGDSAMYLCASSLPGENTEAFFGQGTRLTVV.

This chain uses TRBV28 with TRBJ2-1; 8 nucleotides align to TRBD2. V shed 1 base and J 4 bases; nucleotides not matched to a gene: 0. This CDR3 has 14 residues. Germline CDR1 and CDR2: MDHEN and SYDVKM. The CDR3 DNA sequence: TGTGCCAGCAGTTTATCGGGGGGGTACAATGAGCAGTTCTTC. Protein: CASSLSGGYNEQFF.

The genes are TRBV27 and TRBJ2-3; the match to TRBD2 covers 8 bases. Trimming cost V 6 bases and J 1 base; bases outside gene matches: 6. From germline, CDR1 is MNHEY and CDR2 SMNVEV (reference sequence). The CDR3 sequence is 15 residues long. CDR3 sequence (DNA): TGTGCCAGCAGCGCAACTAGCGGACGCACAGATACGCAGTATTTT. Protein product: CASSATSGRTDTQYF.

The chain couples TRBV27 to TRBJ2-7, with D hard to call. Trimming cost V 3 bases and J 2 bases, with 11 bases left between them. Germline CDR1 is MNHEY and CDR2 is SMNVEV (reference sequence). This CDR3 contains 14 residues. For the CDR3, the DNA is TGTGCCAGCAGTTTGGTGGGTCTAGCCTACGAGCAGTACTTC. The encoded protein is CASSLVGLAYEQYF.

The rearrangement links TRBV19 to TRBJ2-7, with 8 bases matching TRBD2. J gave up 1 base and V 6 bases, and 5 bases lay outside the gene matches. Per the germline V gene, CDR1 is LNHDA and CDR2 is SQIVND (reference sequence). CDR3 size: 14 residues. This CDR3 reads CASRISGGSYEQYF. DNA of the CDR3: TGTGCCAGTAGGATCAGCGGGGGATCCTACGAGCAGTACTTC.

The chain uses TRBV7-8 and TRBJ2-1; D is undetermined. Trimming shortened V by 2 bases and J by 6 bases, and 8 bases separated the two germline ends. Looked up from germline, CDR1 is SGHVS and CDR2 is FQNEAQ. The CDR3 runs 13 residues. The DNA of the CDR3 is TGTGCCAGCAGCTTATGGCTGGTCAATGAGCAGTTCTTC. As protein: CASSLWLVNEQFF. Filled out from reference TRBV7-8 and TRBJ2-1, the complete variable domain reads GAGVSQSPRYKVAKRGQDVALRCDPISGHVSLFWYQQALGQGPEFLTYFQNEAQLDKSGLPSDRFFAERPEGSVSTLKIQRTQQEDSAVYLCASSLWLVNEQFFGPGTRLTVL.

CDR3 residues: CSAGDGSSYEQYF. The CDR3 nucleotides read TGCAGCGCTGGGGACGGCAGCTCCTACGAGCAGTACTTC. The genes are TRBV29-1 and TRBJ2-7; D may match TRBD1 or TRBD2 (5 bases each). CDR3 length: 13 amino acids. Germline CDR1 SQVTM, CDR2 ANQGSEA. Trimming removed 7 bases at V and 0 bases at J, with 13 bases between.

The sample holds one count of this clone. CDR3 region: CASSQTTRLTPNYGYTF. The CDR3 DNA follows: TGCGCCAGCAGCCAAACGACCCGCCTAACACCTAACTATGGCTACACCTTC. The V call is TRBV4-3, the J call TRBJ1-2; no reliable D call. The CDR3 extends over 17 amino acids. V lost 2 bases and J 0 bases, leaving 16 bases between the germline ends. The V gene's germline CDR1 is LGHNA and CDR2 YSLEER.

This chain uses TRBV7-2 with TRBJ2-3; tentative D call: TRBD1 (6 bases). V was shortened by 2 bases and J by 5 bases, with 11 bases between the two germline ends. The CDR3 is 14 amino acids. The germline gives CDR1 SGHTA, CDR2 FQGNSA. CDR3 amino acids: CASSLWGQGDTQYF. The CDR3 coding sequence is TGTGCCAGCAGCTTATGGGGGCAGGGAGATACGCAGTATTTT.

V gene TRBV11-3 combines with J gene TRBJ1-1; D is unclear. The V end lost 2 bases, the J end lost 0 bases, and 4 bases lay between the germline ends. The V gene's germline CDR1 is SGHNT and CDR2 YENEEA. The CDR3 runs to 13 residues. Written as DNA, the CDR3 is TGTGCCAGCAGCTTATCTATGAACACTGAAGCTTTCTTT. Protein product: CASSLSMNTEAFF. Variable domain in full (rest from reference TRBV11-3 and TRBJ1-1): EAGVVQSPRYKIIEKKQPVAFWCNPISGHNTLYWYLQNLGQGPELLIRYENEEAVDDSQLPKDRFSAERLKGVDSTLKIQPAELGDSAVYLCASSLSMNTEAFFGQGTRLTVV.

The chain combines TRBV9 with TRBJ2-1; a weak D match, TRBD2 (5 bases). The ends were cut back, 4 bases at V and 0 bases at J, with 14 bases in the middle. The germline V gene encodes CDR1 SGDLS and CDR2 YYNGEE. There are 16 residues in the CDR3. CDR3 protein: CASSSRLAFSYNEQFF. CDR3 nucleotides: TGTGCCAGCAGCTCTCGTCTAGCATTCTCCTACAATGAGCAGTTCTTC. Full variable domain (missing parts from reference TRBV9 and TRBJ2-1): DSGVTQTPKHLITATGQRVTLRCSPRSGDLSVYWYQQSLDQGLQFLIQYYNGEERAKGNILERFSAQQFPDLHSELNLSSLELGDSALYFCASSSRLAFSYNEQFFGPGTRLTVL.

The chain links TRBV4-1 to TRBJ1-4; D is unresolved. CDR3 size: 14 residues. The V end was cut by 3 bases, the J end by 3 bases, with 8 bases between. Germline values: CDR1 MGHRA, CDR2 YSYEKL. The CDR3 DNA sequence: TGCGCCAGCAGCCACGAGGTAGCTAATGAAAAACTGTTTTTT. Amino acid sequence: CASSHEVANEKLFF.

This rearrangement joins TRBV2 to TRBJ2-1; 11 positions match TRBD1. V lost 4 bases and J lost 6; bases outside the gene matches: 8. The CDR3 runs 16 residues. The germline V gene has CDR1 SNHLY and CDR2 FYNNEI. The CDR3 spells CASSARGTGGTNEQFF. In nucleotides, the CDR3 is TGTGCCAGCAGTGCCCGGGGGACAGGGGGGACCAATGAGCAGTTCTTC.

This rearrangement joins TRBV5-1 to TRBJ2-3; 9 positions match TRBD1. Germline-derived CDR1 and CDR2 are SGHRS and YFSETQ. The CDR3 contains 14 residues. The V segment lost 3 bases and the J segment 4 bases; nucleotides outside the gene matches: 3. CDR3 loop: CASSWGQGPDTQYF. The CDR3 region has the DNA TGCGCCAGCAGCTGGGGACAGGGCCCAGATACGCAGTATTTT.

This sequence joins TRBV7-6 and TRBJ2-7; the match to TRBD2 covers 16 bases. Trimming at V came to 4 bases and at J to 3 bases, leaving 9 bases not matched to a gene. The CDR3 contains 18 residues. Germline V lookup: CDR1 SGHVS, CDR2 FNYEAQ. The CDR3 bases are TGTGCCAGCAGCTCAACCGGGACTAGCGGGGGGGCGTACTACGAGCAGTACTTC. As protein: CASSSTGTSGGAYYEQYF.

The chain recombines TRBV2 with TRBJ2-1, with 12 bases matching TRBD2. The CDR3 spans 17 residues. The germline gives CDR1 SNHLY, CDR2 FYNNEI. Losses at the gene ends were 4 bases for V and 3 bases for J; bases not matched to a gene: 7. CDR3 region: CASSATASGRGYNEQFF. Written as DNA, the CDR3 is TGTGCCAGCAGTGCAACTGCTAGCGGGAGGGGCTACAATGAGCAGTTCTTC.

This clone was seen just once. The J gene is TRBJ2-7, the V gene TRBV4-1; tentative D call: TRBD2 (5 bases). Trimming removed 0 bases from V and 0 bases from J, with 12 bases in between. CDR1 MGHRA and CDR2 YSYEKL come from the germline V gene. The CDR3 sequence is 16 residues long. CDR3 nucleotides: TGCGCCAGCAGCCAAGATACAGCGGCGAGCTCCTACGAGCAGTACTTC. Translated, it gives CASSQDTAASSYEQYF.